Each of the 17 T cell receptor beta chains below was sequenced from the same sample in a study of T cell repertoires in cytomegalovirus infection. TCRdb reprocessed the reads via MiXCR and lists one record per CDR3 protein. The repertoire holds roughly 300,000 distinct CDR3 sequences, with roughly 9.5% as singletons. The sequenced sample consisted of PBMCs. The receptor source for this set is a human donor in good health (CMV status not recorded). Some clones in this sample may be carry-over from other donors' samples.

This chain uses TRBV18 with TRBJ1-1, with no clear D. The CDR3 is 14 residues long. Germline V CDR1 and CDR2: KGHSH, LQKENI. V lost 2 bases to trimming and J lost 1 base, with 8 bases between them. CDR3 loop: CASSPIRANTEAFF. The DNA of the CDR3 is TGTGCCAGCTCACCAATTAGGGCGAACACTGAAGCTTTCTTT.

This clonotype has at least ten counts. The chain carries TRBV12-3 or TRBV12-4 and TRBJ2-1; the match to TRBD2 covers 12 bases. V was pared by 6 bases and J by 8 bases, with 14 bases of the junction left unmatched. CDR3 size: 17 residues. The CDR3 spells CASSPGLAGPPKDEQFF. For the CDR3, the DNA is TGTGCCAGCAGCCCGGGACTAGCGGGCCCACCTAAAGATGAGCAGTTCTTC.

This clonotype was found a few times. This sequence joins TRBV7-2 and TRBJ2-2, with 9 bases fitting TRBD2. V trimming: 0 bases; J trimming: 6 bases; junction bases outside the gene matches: 2. Germline CDR1 SGHTA, CDR2 FQGNSA. This CDR3 region has 15 residues. CDR3 sequence reads: CASSLALAGSGELFF. The CDR3 DNA reads as TGTGCCAGCAGCTTAGCGCTAGCGGGATCCGGGGAGCTGTTTTTT.

This clonotype has ten or more counts. The chain carries TRBV4-2 and TRBJ2-1; D is unclear. This CDR3 comprises 15 residues. V lost 0 bases to trimming and J lost 5 bases, with 11 bases between them. Germline V gene data show CDR1 as LGHNA and CDR2 as YNFKEQ. CDR3 protein: CASSQDLELDNEQFF. Written as DNA, the CDR3 is TGTGCCAGCAGCCAAGATCTCGAGCTTGACAATGAGCAGTTCTTC.

This clonotype was seen more than once but under ten times. The chain employs TRBV7-9 and TRBJ2-5; perhaps TRBD1 as D (6 bases). Germline V gene data show CDR1 as SEHNR and CDR2 as FQNEAQ (reference sequence). CDR3 length: 14 amino acids. V lost 4 bases, J lost 3 bases, and 12 bases lay in between. Here the CDR3 DNA reads TGTGCCAGCAGCTCCACACAGGGAAAAGAGACCCAGTACTTC. Its translation: CASSSTQGKETQYF.

This clonotype was seen many times. The chain is built from TRBV7-2 and TRBJ2-1, with 8 bases identical to TRBD2. The CDR3 totals 16 residues. V gave up 1 base and J gave up 7 bases; unmatched junction bases: 9. CDR1 and CDR2 from the germline V gene are SGHTA and FQGNSA. Here the CDR3 reads CASSLDGTSGGNEQFF. As DNA, the CDR3 is TGTGCCAGCAGCTTAGATGGGACTAGTGGGGGGAATGAGCAGTTCTTC.

This clonotype was counted many times. J is TRBJ1-5 and V is TRBV11-2, with D possibly matching TRBD1 (6 bases). This CDR3 spans 15 amino acids. V was shortened by 1 base and J by 3 bases, with 10 bases between the two germline ends. Germline CDR1 reads SGHAT; CDR2 reads FQNNGV. This CDR3 reads CASSLVTGPNQPQHF. CDR3 bases: TGTGCCAGCAGCTTAGTGACAGGCCCCAATCAGCCCCAGCATTTT. Filled out from reference TRBV11-2 and TRBJ1-5, the complete variable domain reads EAGVAQSPRYKIIEKRQSVAFWCNPISGHATLYWYQQILGQGPKLLIQFQNNGVVDDSQLPKDRFSAERLKGVDSTLKIQPAKLEDSAVYLCASSLVTGPNQPQHFGDGTRLSIL.

This clonotype was counted between two and nine times. The chain has TRBV20-1 and TRBJ1-6; 8 bases agree with TRBD1. V was pared by 4 bases and J by 0 bases, with 8 bases of the junction left unmatched. Germline-derived CDR1 and CDR2 are DFQATT and SNEGSKA (reference sequence). The CDR3 sequence is 17 residues long. The DNA for the CDR3 is TGCAGTGCTAAACCTCAGGGGGCTTACTCCTATAATTCACCCCTCCACTTT. Translated, it gives CSAKPQGAYSYNSPLHF.

Concerning this clonotype itself: A much more abundant neighbour one base away suggests this may be a read error. The chain has TRBV7-2 and TRBJ1-6; possible D gene TRBD1, 6 bases. V lost 5 bases to trimming and J lost 11 bases, with 19 bases between them. The germline V gene encodes CDR1 SGHTA and CDR2 FQGNSA. This CDR3 region has 15 residues. The CDR3 protein is CASSPSGTFSTPLHF. For the CDR3, the DNA is TGTGCCAGCAGCCCCTCCGGGACATTTTCTACACCCCTCCACTTT.

This clonotype was picked up a small number of times. J is TRBJ2-1 and V is TRBV4-2; possibly TRBD1 for D (5 bases). V was trimmed by 8 bases and J by 0 bases, leaving 14 bases between them. CDR1 is LGHNA and CDR2 is YNFKEQ in the germline V gene. The CDR3 consists of 15 residues. CDR3 coding DNA: TGTGCCAGCCACGACAGCCCGAGCTCCTACAATGAGCAGTTCTTC. Translating gives CASHDSPSSYNEQFF.

The table lists this clonotype with many counts. The gene calls are TRBV28 and TRBJ1-2; D gene ambiguous. V lost 2 bases to trimming and J lost 4 bases, with 14 bases between them. This CDR3 is 15 amino acids long. Germline V gives CDR1 MDHEN, CDR2 SYDVKM. The CDR3 loop reads CASSLSWGSTYGYTF. The CDR3 coding sequence is TGTGCCAGCAGTTTAAGCTGGGGTAGTACCTATGGCTACACCTTC.

The gene calls are TRBV6-8 and TRBJ2-2, with D tentatively TRBD1 or TRBD2 (5 bases each). Germline V gives CDR1 MNHGY, CDR2 SAAAGT. Trimming removed 8 bases from V and 0 bases from J, with 16 bases in between. CDR3 length: 16 residues. CDR3 DNA sequence: TGTGCCAGCGGGGGATGGGGACCGACGAACACCGGGGAGCTGTTTTTT. Its translation is CASGGWGPTNTGELFF.

The CDR3 is CASHRDSPAEQFF. The CDR3 bases are TGTGCCAGCCATCGTGACTCCCCGGCTGAGCAGTTCTTC. V usage is TRBV2 and J usage is TRBJ2-1; no clear D gene. Deletions cut 8 bases from V and 9 bases from J, with 17 bases between. The V gene's germline CDR1 is SNHLY and CDR2 FYNNEI. CDR3 length: 13 residues.

This clonotype has at least ten counts. The chain's CDR3 is CASRSGTSGRSGELFF. CDR3 DNA: TGTGCCAGTAGATCCGGAACTAGCGGGAGGTCCGGGGAGCTGTTTTTT. This chain uses TRBV6-2 or TRBV6-3 with TRBJ2-2, with 12 bases that match TRBD2. This CDR3 has 16 amino acids. CDR1 is MNHEY, CDR2 SVGEGT, per germline. The junction had 11 bases not matched to a gene; V was cut back by 9 bases and J by 6 bases.

CDR3 bases: TGTGCCAGCACTCGCTTATGGGCCTACGAGCAGTACTTC. This codes for CASTRLWAYEQYF. V usage is TRBV6-2 or TRBV6-3 and J usage is TRBJ2-7; D ambiguous. This CDR3 spans 13 amino acids. Germline CDR1 is MNHEY and CDR2 is SVGEGT. Trimming took 7 bases from V and 2 from J, leaving 12 bases between them.

This clonotype appeared a few times. The chain links TRBV20-1 to TRBJ2-7; 15 bases line up with TRBD2. CDR1 is DFQATT and CDR2 is SNEGSKA in the germline V gene (reference sequence). The CDR3 is 17 residues long. J gave up 4 bases and V 0 bases, and 7 bases lay outside the gene matches. This CDR3 is CSARDPGGTSGRYEQYF. The CDR3 nucleotides read TGCAGTGCTAGAGACCCAGGCGGGACTAGCGGGAGGTACGAGCAGTACTTC.

This clonotype was found many times. The rearrangement uses TRBV7-2 and TRBJ1-5; D gene unclear. Germline V gene lookup returns CDR1 SGHTA and CDR2 FQGNSA. The CDR3 is made up of 14 amino acids. The V gene lost 0 bases and the J gene lost 4 bases, with 7 bases spanning the gap. This chain's CDR3 is CASSLAGVNQPQHF. The CDR3 coding sequence is TGTGCCAGCAGCTTAGCGGGAGTTAATCAGCCCCAGCATTTT.